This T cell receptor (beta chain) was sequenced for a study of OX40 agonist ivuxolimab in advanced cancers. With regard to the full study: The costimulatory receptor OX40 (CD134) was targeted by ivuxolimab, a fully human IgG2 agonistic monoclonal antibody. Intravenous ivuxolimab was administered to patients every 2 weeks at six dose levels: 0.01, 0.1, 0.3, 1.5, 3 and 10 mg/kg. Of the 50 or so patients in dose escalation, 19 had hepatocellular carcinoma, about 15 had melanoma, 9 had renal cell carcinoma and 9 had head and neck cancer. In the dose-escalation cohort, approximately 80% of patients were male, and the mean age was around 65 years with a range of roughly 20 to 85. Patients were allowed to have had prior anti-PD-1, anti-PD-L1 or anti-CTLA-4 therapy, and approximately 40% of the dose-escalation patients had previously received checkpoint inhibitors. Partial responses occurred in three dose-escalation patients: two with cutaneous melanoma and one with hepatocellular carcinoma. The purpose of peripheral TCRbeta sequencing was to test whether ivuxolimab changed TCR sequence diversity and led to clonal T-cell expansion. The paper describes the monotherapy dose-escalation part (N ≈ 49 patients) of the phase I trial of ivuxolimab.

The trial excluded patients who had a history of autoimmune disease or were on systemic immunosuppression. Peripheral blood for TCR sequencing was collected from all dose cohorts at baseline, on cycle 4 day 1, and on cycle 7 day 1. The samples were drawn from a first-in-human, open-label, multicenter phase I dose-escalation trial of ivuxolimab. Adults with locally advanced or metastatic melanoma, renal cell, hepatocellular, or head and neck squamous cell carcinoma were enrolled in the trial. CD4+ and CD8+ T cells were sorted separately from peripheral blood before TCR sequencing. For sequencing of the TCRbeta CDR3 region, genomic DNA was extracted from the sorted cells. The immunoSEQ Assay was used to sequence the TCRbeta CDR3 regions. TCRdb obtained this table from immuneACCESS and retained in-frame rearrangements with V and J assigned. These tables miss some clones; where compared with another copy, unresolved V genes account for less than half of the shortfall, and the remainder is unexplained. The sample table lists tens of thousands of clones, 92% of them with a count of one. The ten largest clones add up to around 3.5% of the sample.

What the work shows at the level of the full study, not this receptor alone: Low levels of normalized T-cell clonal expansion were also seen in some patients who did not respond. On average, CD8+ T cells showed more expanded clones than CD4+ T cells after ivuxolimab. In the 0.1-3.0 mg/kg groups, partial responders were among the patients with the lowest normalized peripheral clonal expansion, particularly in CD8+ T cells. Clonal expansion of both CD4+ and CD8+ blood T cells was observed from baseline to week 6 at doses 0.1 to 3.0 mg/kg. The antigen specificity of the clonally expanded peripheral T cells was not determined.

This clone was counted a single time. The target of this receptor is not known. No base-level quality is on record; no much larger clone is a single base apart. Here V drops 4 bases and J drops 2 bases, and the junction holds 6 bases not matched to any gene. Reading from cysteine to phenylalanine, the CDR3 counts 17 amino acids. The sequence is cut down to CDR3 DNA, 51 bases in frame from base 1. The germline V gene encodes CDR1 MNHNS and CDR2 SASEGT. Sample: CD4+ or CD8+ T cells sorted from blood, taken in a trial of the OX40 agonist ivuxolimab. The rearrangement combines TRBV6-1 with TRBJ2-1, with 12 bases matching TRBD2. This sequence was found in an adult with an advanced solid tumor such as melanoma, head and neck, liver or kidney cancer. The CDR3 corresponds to CASSGTSGISPYNEQFF. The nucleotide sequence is TGTGCCAGCAGTGGGACTAGCGGGATATCACCCTACAATGAGCAGTTCTTC.